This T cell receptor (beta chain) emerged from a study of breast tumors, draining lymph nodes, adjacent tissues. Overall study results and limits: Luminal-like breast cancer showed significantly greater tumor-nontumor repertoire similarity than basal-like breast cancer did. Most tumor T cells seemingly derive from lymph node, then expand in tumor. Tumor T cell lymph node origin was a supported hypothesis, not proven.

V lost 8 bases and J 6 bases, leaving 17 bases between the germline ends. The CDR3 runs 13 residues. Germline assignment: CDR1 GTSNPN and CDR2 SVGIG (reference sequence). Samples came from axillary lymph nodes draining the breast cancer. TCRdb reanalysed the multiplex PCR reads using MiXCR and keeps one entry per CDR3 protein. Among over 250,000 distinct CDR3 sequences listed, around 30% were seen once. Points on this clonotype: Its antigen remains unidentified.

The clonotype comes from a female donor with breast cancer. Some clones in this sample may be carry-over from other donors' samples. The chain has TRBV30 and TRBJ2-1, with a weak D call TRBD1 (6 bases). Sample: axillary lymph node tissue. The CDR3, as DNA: TGTGCCCAGCGACAGGTTTTAATCAATGAGCAGTTCTTC. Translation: CAQRQVLINEQFF.